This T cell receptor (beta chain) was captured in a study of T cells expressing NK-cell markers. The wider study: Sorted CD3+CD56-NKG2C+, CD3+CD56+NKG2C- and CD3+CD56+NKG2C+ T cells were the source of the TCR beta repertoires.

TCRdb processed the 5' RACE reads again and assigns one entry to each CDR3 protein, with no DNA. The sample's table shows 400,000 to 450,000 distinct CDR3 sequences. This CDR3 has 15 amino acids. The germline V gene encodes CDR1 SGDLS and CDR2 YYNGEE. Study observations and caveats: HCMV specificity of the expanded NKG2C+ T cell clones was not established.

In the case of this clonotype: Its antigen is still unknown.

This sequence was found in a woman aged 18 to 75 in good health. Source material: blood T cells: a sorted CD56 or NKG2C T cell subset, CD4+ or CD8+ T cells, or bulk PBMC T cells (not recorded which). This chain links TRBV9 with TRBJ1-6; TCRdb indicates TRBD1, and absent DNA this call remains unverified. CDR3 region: CASSVATGGSSPLHF.